A few counts support the clone carrying this T cell receptor (beta chain). Per the germline V gene, CDR1 is MNHEY and CDR2 is SMNVEV (reference sequence). The CDR3 is made up of 18 amino acids. Germline trimming cut 6 bases from V and 0 bases from J; bases unmatched to any gene: 14. Every bit of the isolated RNA underwent reverse transcription, so sequencing read expressed TCRB transcripts. Here immunoSEQ multiplex PCR was the method, and the copy in TCRdb shows in-frame clones only, minus some. Of 110,000 to 150,000 clones in the sample, 6.9% were seen once. The data belong to a study of beta chain features in type 1 diabetes.

The sequence came from a woman in her twenties or thirties in good health. The sample taken for sequencing was central memory CD4+ T cells from blood. The gene calls are TRBV27 and TRBJ2-1; 7 bases are a match to TRBD1. The DNA of the CDR3 is TGTGCCAGCAGAAACGGGACAGACCACCCGAGCTCCTACAATGAGCAGTTCTTC. Its protein is CASRNGTDHPSSYNEQFF.